This TCR beta chain was captured by sequencing in a study of regulatory T cells in long-lasting Graves disease. Study-level information: Disease was considered persistent Graves' disease after over 5 years of antithyroid drugs (with positive TSH receptor antibodies).

Indicated time point: persistent/refractory GD, antithyroid drugs over 5 years with positive TRAb. RNA from PBMCs was the source of the TCR library. The authors built TCR beta libraries using iRepertoire HTBI primers and Arm-PCR of CDR3 regions. In the study's own analysis: Samples collectively showed 62 TRBV and about 15 TRBJ segments. TCRdb called the multiplex PCR reads again in MiXCR, with one record for every CDR3 protein. The V and J calls and clone size are TCRdb's, not the authors'. Of around 450,000 distinct CDR3 sequences detected, 20% to 25% appear once; the ten largest clones hold around 7%. The V end lost 3 bases, the J end lost 10 bases, and 12 bases lay between the germline ends. The CDR3 is 12 residues long. The germline V gene has CDR1 SQVTM and CDR2 ANQGSEA.

The source was peripheral blood mononuclear cells (PBMCs), collected when the disease was refractory, from a patient treated with antithyroid drugs. This chain connects TRBV29-1 to TRBJ1-4; weak D call: TRBD1 (6 bases). This receptor was taken from a female donor with Graves disease. CDR3 sequence reads: CSVEVGGGKLFF. The DNA of the CDR3 is TGCAGCGTTGAGGTGGGGGGCGGAAAACTGTTTTTT.